In this sample, the clone carrying this TCR beta chain turned up once. The Seattle patients joined while their infection was active and were tracked longitudinally afterward. This entry belongs to a study of blood T cell repertoires in COVID-19. As for the study in general: The analysed material was cDNA or gDNA that came from T cells, B-cell-depleted T cells, or PBMCs.

Original data processing: The authors estimated nucleated cell counts from reference gene primer amplification. The data were produced by immunoSEQ multiplex PCR, yet TCRdb's version contains in-frame clones alone and is incomplete. The V and J calls and the clone size are those of that table, but D and trimming were determined from the DNA. This table holds more than 300,000 clones, 80% to 90% found once. With V trimmed by 0 bases and J by 1 base, 3 bases remained unmatched. The V gene's germline CDR1 is SGHTA and CDR2 FQGTGA. The CDR3 length is 16 residues. The source is a woman aged 25 to 39 with COVID-19, enrolled during active disease. The sequenced sample was peripheral blood. The rearrangement uses TRBV7-3 and TRBJ2-7; 10 bases agree with TRBD1. The CDR3 nucleotides are TGTGCCAGCAGCTTAACCTCGGGACAGGGGTCCTACGAGCAGTACTTC. Translating it yields CASSLTSGQGSYEQYF.